This T cell receptor beta chain is from a study of immune evolution from preneoplasia to lung adenocarcinoma (dated by TCRdb to the early 2020s). For context, the study as a whole: HLA loss of heterozygosity was seen in about 7%, 15% and 30% of AIS, MIA and ADC lesions, and in no AAH lesions. The study combined immune gene expression, TCR sequencing and multiplex immunofluorescence to profile immune contexture across lung adenocarcinoma precursors and invasive adenocarcinoma. Resected precursor lesions (AAH, AIS, MIA) and invasive adenocarcinomas were each compared against paired morphologically normal lung tissue. Sample size was based on specimen availability rather than a prior power calculation. Whole exome sequencing and methylation data from the same cohort of nodules were integrated with the immune data. The overall cohort comprised 53 patients with pulmonary nodules who underwent surgical resection. TCR sequencing data were obtained from around 51 patients. It was reported in the study that more than 85 samples were used for TCR sequencing. POLYSOLVER was used to infer Class I HLA alleles from exome data, and LOHHLA was used to detect allele-specific HLA loss.

Regarding this clone: This receptor's antigen is unknown. Within one base of it there is no much larger clone, and no base qualities were kept.

The patients had resection in Japan or China between the mid-2010s and the late 2010s. The histologic diagnosis of each case was independently confirmed on H&E slides by two lung cancer pathologists. Macro-dissection after pathologic assessment enriched premalignant or tumor cells for nucleic acid extraction. The AllPrep DNA/RNA FFPE Kit was used to isolate DNA from FFPE tissue. TCR beta CDR3 regions were sequenced from DNA using the immunoSEQ hsTCRbeta Kit. In the original analysis: The ImmunoSEQ Analyzer was used to analyse the TCR sequencing data. T cell clonality was defined as 1 minus Pielou's evenness computed on productive rearrangements. T cell diversity was measured with the inverse Simpson index on productive templates. T cell density was TCR beta template counts normalized to usable DNA, estimated by amplifying and sequencing housekeeping genes. TCR metrics were compared across histologic stages using two-sided Kruskal-Wallis tests. What TCRdb holds here is the immuneACCESS table cut down to in-frame rearrangements. Part of the clones is not present; checked against another copy, under half of the missing clones reflect an unresolved V gene, and the others are unexplained. That table furnishes V, J and clone size, whereas the DNA furnished D and trimming. Counted in this sample were thousands of clones; roughly three quarters of them appeared once. The leading ten clones occupy under 7% of the sample.

Results and caveats for the whole study, not just this receptor: Compared with EGFR-mutant or double wild-type lesions, KRAS-mutant nodules had the highest T cell clonality. The findings reflected association rather than direct causation, and larger cohorts with long-term follow-up and longitudinal biopsies were considered necessary. Because all patients were from Japan and China, applicability to Western populations was uncertain. The highest clonality was observed in normal lung, whereas higher T cell density and diversity but lower clonality appeared to be present in later-stage lesions. Normal lung had the highest top T cell clone frequencies, which appeared to decline progressively from AAH through AIS, MIA and invasive adenocarcinoma.

Looking up the germline V gene yields CDR1 SNHLY and CDR2 FYNNEI. V is trimmed back by 7 bases and J by 4 bases, and the junction contains 12 bases that no gene match accounts for. From the cysteine through the phenylalanine, the CDR3 covers 15 amino acids. The sequence is cut down to CDR3 DNA, 45 bases in frame from base 1. The sample comprised FFPE minimally invasive lung adenocarcinoma tissue. The cell subset or site label, as the study defines it: micro-invasive lung adenocarcinoma (MIA). The receptor chain draws on TRBV2 and TRBJ2-5, and TRBD1 matches 7 of the central bases. The TCR was taken from a person aged 45 to 69 with lung adenocarcinoma. The CDR3 loop reads CASTGDSHIGETQYF. The sequence in DNA is TGTGCCAGCACCGGGGACAGCCACATCGGAGAGACCCAGTACTTC. Full variable domain (CDR3 extended with the reference TRBV2 and TRBJ2-5 proteins): EPEVTQTPSHQVTQMGQEVILRCVPISNHLYFYWYRQILGQKVEFLVSFYNNEISEKSEIFDDQFSVERPDGSNFTLKIRSTKLEDSAMYFCASTGDSHIGETQYFGPGTRLLVL.